The 19 T cell receptor beta chains presented below share a single source sample, sequenced in a study of OX40 agonist ivuxolimab in advanced cancers. Sequenced by immunoSEQ multiplex PCR; TCRdb stores in-frame clones only, minus some. The sample comprises more than 60,000 clones, around 89% of which are singletons, and around 4.1% rests with the top ten. The material was CD4+ or CD8+ T cells sorted from blood, obtained in a trial of the OX40 agonist ivuxolimab. These receptors came from an adult with an advanced solid tumor such as melanoma, head and neck, liver or kidney cancer.

V gene TRBV19 combines with J gene TRBJ1-2; possibly TRBD1 for D (5 bases). The germline V gene encodes CDR1 LNHDA and CDR2 SQIVND (reference sequence). The CDR3 loop spans 12 amino acids. The V and J ends lost 11 bases and 8 bases respectively, with 18 bases between them. CDR3 DNA: TGTGCCGGCCGACGGGGGGGGACGGGCTACACCTTC. Translating it yields CAGRRGGTGYTF.

The rearrangement joins TRBV7-8 to TRBJ2-5, with D uncertain. The V and J ends lost 3 bases and 4 bases respectively, with 9 bases between them. The CDR3 is 13 amino acids. The germline V gene has CDR1 SGHVS and CDR2 FQNEAQ. CDR3 coding DNA: TGTGCCAGCAGCTTCTGGGGTGCAGAGACCCAGTACTTC. This encodes CASSFWGAETQYF.

In nucleotides, the CDR3 is TGTGCCAGTACAAAGGCGTTCTCTGGCTACACCTTC. Residues: CASTKAFSGYTF. The V call is TRBV19, the J call TRBJ1-2; D gene unclear. This CDR3 is built from 12 residues. V gave up 7 bases and J gave up 7 bases, with 13 bases separating them. Germline lookup yields CDR1 LNHDA and CDR2 SQIVND (reference sequence).

This chain joins TRBV30 and TRBJ2-4; 7 positions agree with TRBD1. The CDR3 extends over 12 amino acids. V lost 7 bases, J lost 10 bases, and 10 bases stayed unmatched. The germline V gene encodes CDR1 GTSNPN and CDR2 SVGIG (reference sequence). The CDR3, as DNA: TGTGCCTTGACAGGGACCCCAGGGATTCAGTACTTC. The encoded protein is CALTGTPGIQYF.

The chain carries TRBV27 and TRBJ2-7; possibly TRBD1 or TRBD2 for D (5 bases each). V shed 5 bases and J shed 3 bases, with 23 bases lying between them. The CDR3 contains 17 residues. Germline assignment: CDR1 MNHEY and CDR2 SMNVEV (reference sequence). This chain's CDR3 is CASSLWMTGTDFYEQYF. The CDR3 nucleotides are TGTGCCAGCAGTCTTTGGATGACCGGGACGGACTTCTACGAGCAGTACTTC.

As to this clone: Other nucleotide sequences in the sample specify the same CDR3. The chain combines TRBV7-2 with TRBJ2-7; D is undetermined. This CDR3 has 11 amino acids. Germline CDR1 reads SGHTA; CDR2 reads FQGNSA. Deletions cut 2 bases from V and 4 bases from J, with 3 bases between. In nucleotides, the CDR3 is TGTGCCAGCAGCTTAAGGTACGAGCAGTACTTC. Amino acid sequence: CASSLRYEQYF.

This clone was detected once. The chain carries TRBV4-1 and TRBJ1-1, with 10 nucleotides matching TRBD1. This CDR3 comprises 14 residues. V shed 7 bases and J 4 bases; nucleotides not matched to a gene: 6. The germline V gene encodes CDR1 MGHRA and CDR2 YSYEKL. CDR3: CASTRDRGGTEAFF. DNA of the CDR3: TGCGCCAGCACCCGGGACAGGGGAGGCACTGAAGCTTTCTTT.

This chain connects TRBV28 to TRBJ2-2, with D perhaps TRBD2 (6 bases). V was clipped by 5 bases and J by 7 bases, with 14 bases between them. The CDR3 totals 14 residues. From germline, CDR1 is MDHEN and CDR2 SYDVKM. CDR3: CASSIPGSYGELFF. The CDR3 coding sequence is TGTGCCAGCAGTATCCCCGGGAGTTACGGGGAGCTGTTTTTT.

V usage is TRBV11-1 and J usage is TRBJ2-3; D may be TRBD1 (5 bases). With 6 bases removed from V and 1 base from J, the gap between germline ends came to 11 bases. This CDR3 is built from 14 residues. Per the germline V gene, CDR1 is SGHAT and CDR2 is FQDESV (reference sequence). In DNA, the CDR3 is TGTGCCAGCAGAGGGGCCTCGGGCACAGATACGCAGTATTTT. Residues: CASRGASGTDTQYF.

The chain employs TRBV9 and TRBJ2-7; the D gene is possibly TRBD2 (6 bases). The V end lost 0 bases, the J end lost 2 bases, and 12 bases lay between the germline ends. Germline V lookup: CDR1 SGDLS, CDR2 YYNGEE. The CDR3 has 15 amino acids. The CDR3 DNA follows: TGTGCCAGCAGCGTAGACCCCGGAGGGGCCTACGAGCAGTACTTC. Translation: CASSVDPGGAYEQYF.

The chain is built from TRBV9 and TRBJ2-6; D uncertain. Trimming removed 1 base at V and 0 bases at J, with 5 bases between. There are 15 residues in the CDR3. Germline V gene sequence: CDR1 SGDLS, CDR2 YYNGEE. The CDR3 loop reads CASSVRNSGANVLTF. The CDR3 nucleotides are TGTGCCAGCAGCGTACGGAACTCTGGGGCCAACGTCCTGACTTTC.

V usage is TRBV4-1 and J usage is TRBJ1-2; 10 bases map to TRBD1. The CDR3 extends over 14 amino acids. Germline-derived CDR1 and CDR2 are MGHRA and YSYEKL. With V trimmed by 4 bases and J by 6 bases, 5 bases remained unmatched. This CDR3 reads CASSPTGQGNGYTF. The CDR3 DNA sequence: TGCGCCAGCAGCCCCACGGGACAGGGGAATGGCTACACCTTC.

This chain links TRBV6-1 with TRBJ2-1; the D gene is possibly TRBD2 (5 bases). Germline values: CDR1 MNHNS, CDR2 SASEGT. Trimming removed 2 bases from V and 9 bases from J, with 14 bases in between. The CDR3 totals 14 residues. CDR3 sequence reads: CASSERLRRGEQFF. CDR3 bases: TGTGCCAGCAGTGAAAGACTAAGGCGCGGTGAGCAGTTCTTC.

The chain uses TRBV11-3 and TRBJ1-5; unclear D gene. Germline lookup yields CDR1 SGHNT and CDR2 YENEEA. The V end lost 0 bases, the J end lost 5 bases, and 11 bases lay between the germline ends. This CDR3 has 15 residues. CDR3 nucleotides: TGTGCCAGCAGCTTAGAACGAGGGCTATATCAGCCCCAGCATTTT. Protein product: CASSLERGLYQPQHF.

J is TRBJ2-7 and V is TRBV5-5; D is possibly TRBD2 (6 bases). The CDR3 has 15 residues. V was pared by 0 bases and J by 3 bases, with 13 bases between. Germline CDR1 and CDR2: SGHKS and YYEKEE (reference sequence). The CDR3 region has the DNA TGTGCCAGCAGCTTGGAGGCCACGGGGGACTACGAGCAGTACTTC. Translated, it gives CASSLEATGDYEQYF.

V usage is TRBV7-9 and J usage is TRBJ1-2, with no clear D. CDR3 length: 12 residues. Trimming pared 1 base from V and 8 bases from J, leaving 8 bases between. Germline V gene lookup returns CDR1 SEHNR and CDR2 FQNEAQ (reference sequence). CDR3 amino acids: CASSLDWQGYTF. As DNA, the CDR3 is TGTGCCAGCAGCTTAGACTGGCAGGGCTACACCTTC.

The chain joins TRBV27 to TRBJ2-1; 11 bases fit TRBD2. The V gene end was trimmed by 6 bases and the J gene end by 9 bases; junction bases not matched to a gene: 4. Per germline, CDR1 MNHEY and CDR2 SMNVEV (reference sequence). The CDR3 contains 13 residues. The CDR3 DNA sequence: TGTGCCAGCAGGCGACTAGCGGGATCTGAGCAGTTCTTC. Translating it yields CASRRLAGSEQFF.

The V and J genes are TRBV6-5 and TRBJ2-3; D remains unclear. Germline CDR1 reads MNHEY; CDR2 reads SVGAGI. V dropped 0 bases and J dropped 1 base, with 2 bases sitting between them. The CDR3 is 13 residues long. The CDR3 spells CASSYSGTDTQYF. As DNA, the CDR3 is TGTGCCAGCAGTTACTCCGGCACAGATACGCAGTATTTT.

This clone showed up just once. CDR3 sequence: CASSLEASNYGYTF. For the CDR3, the DNA is TGTGCCAGCAGTTTAGAGGCTTCTAACTATGGCTACACCTTC. This rearrangement joins TRBV27 to TRBJ1-2; no firm D call. Trimming removed 2 bases at V and 0 bases at J, with 7 bases between. The CDR3 totals 14 residues. Germline CDR1 and CDR2: MNHEY and SMNVEV (reference sequence).